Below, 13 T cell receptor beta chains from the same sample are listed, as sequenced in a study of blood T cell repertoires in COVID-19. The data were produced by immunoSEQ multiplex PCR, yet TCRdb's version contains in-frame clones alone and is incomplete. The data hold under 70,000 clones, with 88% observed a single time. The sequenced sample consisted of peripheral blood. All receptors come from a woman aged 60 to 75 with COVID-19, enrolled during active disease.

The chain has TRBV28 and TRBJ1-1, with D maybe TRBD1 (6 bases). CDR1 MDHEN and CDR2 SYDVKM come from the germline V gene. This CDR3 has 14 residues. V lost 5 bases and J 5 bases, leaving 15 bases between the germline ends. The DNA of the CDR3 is TGTGCCAGCAGTCCTACAGGGAAGGTTACTGAAGCTTTCTTT. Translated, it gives CASSPTGKVTEAFF. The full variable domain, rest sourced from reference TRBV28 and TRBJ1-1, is DVKVTQSSRYLVKRTGEKVFLECVQDMDHENMFWYRQDPGLGLRLIYFSYDVKMKEKGDIPEGYSVSREKKERFSLILESASTNQTSMYLCASSPTGKVTEAFFGQGTRLTVV.

DNA for the CDR3: TGTGCCAGCAGCGTATCCGGAGGGTTCACCGGGGAGCTGTTTTTT. It translates to CASSVSGGFTGELFF. The rearrangement uses TRBV9 and TRBJ2-2, with TRBD2 as a possible D gene (6 bases). The CDR3 runs to 15 residues. Trimming took 1 base from V and 4 from J, leaving 11 bases between them. CDR1 and CDR2 from the germline V gene are SGDLS and YYNGEE.

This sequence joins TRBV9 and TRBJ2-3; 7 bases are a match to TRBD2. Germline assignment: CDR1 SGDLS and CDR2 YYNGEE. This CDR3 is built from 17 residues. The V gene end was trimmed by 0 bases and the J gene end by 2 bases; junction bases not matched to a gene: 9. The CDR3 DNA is TGTGCCAGCAGCGTAGAGGGGAGGGACTCCGACACAGATACGCAGTATTTT. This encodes CASSVEGRDSDTDTQYF. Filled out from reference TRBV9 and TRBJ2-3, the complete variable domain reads DSGVTQTPKHLITATGQRVTLRCSPRSGDLSVYWYQQSLDQGLQFLIQYYNGEERAKGNILERFSAQQFPDLHSELNLSSLELGDSALYFCASSVEGRDSDTDTQYFGPGTRLTVL.

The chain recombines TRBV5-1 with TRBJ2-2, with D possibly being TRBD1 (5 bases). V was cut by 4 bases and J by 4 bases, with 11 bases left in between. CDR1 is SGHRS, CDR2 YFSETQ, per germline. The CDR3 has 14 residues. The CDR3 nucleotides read TGCGCCAGCAGCGGGGCGCTTGGCACCGGGGAGCTGTTTTTT. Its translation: CASSGALGTGELFF.

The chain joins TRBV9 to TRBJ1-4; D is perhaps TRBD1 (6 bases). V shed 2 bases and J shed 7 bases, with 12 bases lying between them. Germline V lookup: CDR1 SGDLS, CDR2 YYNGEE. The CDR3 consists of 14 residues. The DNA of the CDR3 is TGTGCCAGCAGCGTCTCAGGGGAAACTGAAAAACTGTTTTTT. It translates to CASSVSGETEKLFF.

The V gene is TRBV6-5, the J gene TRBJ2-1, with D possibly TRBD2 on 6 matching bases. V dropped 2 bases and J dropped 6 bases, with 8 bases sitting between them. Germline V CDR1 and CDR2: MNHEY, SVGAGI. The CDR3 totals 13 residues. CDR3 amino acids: CASSYGGSNEQFF. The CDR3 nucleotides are TGTGCCAGCAGTTACGGGGGGAGCAATGAGCAGTTCTTC.

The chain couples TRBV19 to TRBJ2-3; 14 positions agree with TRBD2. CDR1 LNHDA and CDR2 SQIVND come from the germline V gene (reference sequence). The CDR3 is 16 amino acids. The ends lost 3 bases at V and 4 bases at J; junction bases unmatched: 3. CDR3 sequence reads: CASSILGLAGADTQYF. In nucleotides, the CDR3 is TGTGCCAGTAGTATTTTGGGACTAGCGGGAGCAGATACGCAGTATTTT.

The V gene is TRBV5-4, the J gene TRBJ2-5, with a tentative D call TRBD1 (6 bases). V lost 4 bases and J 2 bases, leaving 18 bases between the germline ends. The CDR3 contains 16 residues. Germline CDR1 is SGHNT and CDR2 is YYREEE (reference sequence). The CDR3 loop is CASSIQGAGEQETQYF. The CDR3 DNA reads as TGTGCCAGCAGCATCCAGGGCGCAGGGGAACAAGAGACCCAGTACTTC. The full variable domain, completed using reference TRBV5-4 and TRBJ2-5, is ETGVTQSPTHLIKTRGQQVTLRCSSQSGHNTVSWYQQALGQGPQFIFQYYREEENGRGNFPPRFSGLQFPNYSSELNVNALELDDSALYLCASSIQGAGEQETQYFGPGTRLLVL.

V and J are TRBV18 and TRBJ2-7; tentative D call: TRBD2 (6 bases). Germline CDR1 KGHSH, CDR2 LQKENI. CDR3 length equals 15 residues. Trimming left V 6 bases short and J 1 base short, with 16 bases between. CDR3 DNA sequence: TGTGCCAGCTCCCCCGGGGGTGTTGGGTCCTACGAGCAGTACTTC. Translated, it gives CASSPGGVGSYEQYF.

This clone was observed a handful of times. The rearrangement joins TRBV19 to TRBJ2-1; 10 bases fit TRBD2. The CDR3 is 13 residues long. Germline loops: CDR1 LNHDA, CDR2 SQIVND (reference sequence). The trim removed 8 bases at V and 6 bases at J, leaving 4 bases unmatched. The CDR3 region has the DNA TGTGCCAGTGGAGGACTAGCGGCCAATGAGCAGTTCTTC. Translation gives CASGGLAANEQFF.

The CDR3 spells CASSRDRGSGYTF. CDR3 DNA: TGTGCCAGCAGTCGGGACAGGGGAAGTGGCTACACCTTC. V is TRBV3-1 (or the pseudogene TRBV3-2) and J is TRBJ1-2, with 10 bases identical to TRBD1. V shed 6 bases, J shed 7 bases, and the junction held 5 bases outside the gene matches. Looked up from germline, CDR1 is LGHDT and CDR2 is YNNKEL (reference sequence). The CDR3 length is 13 residues.

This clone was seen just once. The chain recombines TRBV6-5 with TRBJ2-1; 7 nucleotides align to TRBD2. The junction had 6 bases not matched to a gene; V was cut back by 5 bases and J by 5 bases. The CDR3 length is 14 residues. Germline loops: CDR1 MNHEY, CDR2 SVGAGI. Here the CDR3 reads CASSLSGANNEQFF. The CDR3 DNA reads TGTGCCAGCAGTCTGAGCGGGGCTAACAATGAGCAGTTCTTC.

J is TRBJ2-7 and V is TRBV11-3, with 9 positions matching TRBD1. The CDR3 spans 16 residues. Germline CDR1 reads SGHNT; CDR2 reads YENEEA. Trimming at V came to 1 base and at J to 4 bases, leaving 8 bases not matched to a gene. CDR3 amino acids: CASSLGSGQGKYEQYF. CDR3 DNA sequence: TGTGCCAGCAGCTTAGGGTCCGGACAGGGGAAATACGAGCAGTACTTC.